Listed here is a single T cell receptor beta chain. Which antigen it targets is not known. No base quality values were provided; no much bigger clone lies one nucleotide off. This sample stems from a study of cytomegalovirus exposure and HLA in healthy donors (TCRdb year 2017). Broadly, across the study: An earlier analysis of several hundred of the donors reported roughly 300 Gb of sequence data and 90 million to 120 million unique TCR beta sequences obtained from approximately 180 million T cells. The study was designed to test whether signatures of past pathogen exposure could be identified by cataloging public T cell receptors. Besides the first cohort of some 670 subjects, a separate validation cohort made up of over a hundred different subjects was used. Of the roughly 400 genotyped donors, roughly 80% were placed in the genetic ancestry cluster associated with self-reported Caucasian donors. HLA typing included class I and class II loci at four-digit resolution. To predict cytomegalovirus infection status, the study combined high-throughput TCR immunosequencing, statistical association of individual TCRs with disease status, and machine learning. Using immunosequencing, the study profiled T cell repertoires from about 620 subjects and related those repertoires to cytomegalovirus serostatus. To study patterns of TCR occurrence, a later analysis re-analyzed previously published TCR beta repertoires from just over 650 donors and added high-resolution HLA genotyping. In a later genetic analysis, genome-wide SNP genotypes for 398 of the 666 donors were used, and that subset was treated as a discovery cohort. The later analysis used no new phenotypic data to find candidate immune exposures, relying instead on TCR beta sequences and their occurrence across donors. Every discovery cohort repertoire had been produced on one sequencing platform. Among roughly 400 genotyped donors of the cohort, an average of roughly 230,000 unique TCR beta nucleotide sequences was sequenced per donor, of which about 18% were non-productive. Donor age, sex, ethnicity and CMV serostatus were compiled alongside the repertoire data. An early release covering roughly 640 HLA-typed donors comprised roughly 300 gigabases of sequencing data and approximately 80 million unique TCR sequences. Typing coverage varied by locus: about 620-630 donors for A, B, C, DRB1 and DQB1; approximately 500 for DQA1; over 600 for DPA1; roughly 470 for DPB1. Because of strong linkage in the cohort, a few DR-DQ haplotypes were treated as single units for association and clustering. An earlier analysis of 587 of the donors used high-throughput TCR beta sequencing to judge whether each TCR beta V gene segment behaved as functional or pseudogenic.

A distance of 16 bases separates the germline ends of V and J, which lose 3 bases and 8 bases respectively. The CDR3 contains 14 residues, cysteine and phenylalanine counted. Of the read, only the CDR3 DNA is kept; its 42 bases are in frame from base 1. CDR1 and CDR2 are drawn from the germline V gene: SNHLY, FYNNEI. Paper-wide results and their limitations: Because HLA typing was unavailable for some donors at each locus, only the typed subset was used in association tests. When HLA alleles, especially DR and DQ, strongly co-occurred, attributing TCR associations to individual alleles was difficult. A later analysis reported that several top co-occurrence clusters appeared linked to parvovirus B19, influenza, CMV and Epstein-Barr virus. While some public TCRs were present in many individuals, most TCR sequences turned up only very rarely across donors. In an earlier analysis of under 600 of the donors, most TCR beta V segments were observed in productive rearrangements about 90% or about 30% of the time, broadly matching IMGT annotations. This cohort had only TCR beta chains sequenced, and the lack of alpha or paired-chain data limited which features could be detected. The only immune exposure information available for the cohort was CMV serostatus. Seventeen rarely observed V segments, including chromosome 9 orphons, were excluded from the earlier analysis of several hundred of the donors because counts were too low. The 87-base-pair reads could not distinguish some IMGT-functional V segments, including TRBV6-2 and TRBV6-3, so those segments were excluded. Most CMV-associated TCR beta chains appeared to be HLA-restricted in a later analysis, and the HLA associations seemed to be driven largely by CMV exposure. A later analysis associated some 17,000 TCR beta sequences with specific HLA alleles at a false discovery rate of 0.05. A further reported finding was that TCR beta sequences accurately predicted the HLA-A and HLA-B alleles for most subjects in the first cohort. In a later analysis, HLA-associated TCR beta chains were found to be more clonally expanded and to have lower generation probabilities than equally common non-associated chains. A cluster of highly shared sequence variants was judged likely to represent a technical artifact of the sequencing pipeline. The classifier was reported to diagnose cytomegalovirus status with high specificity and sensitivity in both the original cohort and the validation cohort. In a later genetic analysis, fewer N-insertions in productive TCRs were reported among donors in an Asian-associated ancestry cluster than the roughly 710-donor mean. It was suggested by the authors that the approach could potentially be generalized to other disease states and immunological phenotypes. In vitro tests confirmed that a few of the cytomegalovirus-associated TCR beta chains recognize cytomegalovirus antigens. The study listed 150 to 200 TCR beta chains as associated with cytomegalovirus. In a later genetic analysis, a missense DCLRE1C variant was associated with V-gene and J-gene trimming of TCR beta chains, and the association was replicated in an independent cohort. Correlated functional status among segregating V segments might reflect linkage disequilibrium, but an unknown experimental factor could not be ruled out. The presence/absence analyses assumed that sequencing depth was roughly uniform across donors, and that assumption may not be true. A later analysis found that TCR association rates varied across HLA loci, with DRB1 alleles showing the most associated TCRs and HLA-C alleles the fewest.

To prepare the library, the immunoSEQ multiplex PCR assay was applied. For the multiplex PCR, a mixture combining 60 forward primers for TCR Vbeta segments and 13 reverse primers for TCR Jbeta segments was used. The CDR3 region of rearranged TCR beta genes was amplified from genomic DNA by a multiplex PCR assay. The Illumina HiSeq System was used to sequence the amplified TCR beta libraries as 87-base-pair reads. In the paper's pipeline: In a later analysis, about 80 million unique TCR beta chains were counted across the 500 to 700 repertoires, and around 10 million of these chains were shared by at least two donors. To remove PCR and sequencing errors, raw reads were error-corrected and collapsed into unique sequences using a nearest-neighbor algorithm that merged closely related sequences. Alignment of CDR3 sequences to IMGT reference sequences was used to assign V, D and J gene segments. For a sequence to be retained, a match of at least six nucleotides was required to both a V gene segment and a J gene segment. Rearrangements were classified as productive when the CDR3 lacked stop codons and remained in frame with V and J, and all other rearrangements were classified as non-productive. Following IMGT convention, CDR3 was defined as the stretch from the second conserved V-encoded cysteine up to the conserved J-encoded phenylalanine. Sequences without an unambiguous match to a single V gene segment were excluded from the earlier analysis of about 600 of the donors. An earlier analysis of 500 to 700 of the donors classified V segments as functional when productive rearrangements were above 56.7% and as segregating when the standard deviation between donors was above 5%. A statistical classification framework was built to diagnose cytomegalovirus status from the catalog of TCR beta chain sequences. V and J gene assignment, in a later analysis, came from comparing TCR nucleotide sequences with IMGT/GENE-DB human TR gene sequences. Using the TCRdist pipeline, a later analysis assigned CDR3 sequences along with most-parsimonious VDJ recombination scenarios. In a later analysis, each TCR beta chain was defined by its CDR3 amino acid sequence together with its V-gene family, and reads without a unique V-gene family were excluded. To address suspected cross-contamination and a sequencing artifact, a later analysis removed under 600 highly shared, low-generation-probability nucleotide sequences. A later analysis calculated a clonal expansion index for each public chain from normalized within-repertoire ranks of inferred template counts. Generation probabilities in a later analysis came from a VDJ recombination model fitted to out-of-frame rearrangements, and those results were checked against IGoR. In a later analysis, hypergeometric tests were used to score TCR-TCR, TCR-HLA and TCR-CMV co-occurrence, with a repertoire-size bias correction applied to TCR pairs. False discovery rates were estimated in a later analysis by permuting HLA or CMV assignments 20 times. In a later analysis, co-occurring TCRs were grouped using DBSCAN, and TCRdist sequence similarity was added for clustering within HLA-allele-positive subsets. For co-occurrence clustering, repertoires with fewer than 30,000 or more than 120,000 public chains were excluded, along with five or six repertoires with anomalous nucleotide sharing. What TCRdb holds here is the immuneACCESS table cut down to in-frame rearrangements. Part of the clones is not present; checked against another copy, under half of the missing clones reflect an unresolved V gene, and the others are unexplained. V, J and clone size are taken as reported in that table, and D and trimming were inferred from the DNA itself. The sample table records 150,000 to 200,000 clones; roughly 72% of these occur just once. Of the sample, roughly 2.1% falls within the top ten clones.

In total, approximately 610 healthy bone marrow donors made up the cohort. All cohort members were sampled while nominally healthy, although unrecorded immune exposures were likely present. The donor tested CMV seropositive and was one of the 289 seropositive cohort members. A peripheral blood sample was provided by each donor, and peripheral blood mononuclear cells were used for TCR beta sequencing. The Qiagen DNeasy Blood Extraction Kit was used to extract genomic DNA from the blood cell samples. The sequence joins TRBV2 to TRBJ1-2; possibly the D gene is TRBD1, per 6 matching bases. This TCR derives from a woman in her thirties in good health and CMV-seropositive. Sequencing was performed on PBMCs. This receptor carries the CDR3 CASSDPRDTRGYTF. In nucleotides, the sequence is TGTGCCAGCAGTGATCCCCGGGACACCAGGGGCTACACCTTC. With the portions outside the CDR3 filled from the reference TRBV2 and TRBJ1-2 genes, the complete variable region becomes EPEVTQTPSHQVTQMGQEVILRCVPISNHLYFYWYRQILGQKVEFLVSFYNNEISEKSEIFDDQFSVERPDGSNFTLKIRSTKLEDSAMYFCASSDPRDTRGYTFGSGTRLTVV.